This TCR beta chain comes out of a study of metastatic and nonmetastatic thyroid tumors. The CDR3 contains 12 residues. The germline CDR1 and CDR2 sequences are DFQATT and SNEGSKA (reference sequence). The V and J ends lost 1 base and 8 bases respectively, with 9 bases between them. With MiXCR, TCRdb reprocessed the PCR reads. The repertoire holds over 65,000 clones, with under 15% as singletons. This clone was counted ten times or more. No patient received treatment before thyroid surgery. Material for sequencing was tumor tissue. The sequence was collected from a female donor with papillary thyroid cancer or a benign thyroid nodule (not recorded which). Some clones in this sample may be carry-over from other donors' samples. The gene calls are TRBV20-1 and TRBJ2-1; D unresolved. The CDR3 bases are TGCAGTGCTAGAGGCAGGTCGTATGAGCAGTTCTTC. This encodes CSARGRSYEQFF.